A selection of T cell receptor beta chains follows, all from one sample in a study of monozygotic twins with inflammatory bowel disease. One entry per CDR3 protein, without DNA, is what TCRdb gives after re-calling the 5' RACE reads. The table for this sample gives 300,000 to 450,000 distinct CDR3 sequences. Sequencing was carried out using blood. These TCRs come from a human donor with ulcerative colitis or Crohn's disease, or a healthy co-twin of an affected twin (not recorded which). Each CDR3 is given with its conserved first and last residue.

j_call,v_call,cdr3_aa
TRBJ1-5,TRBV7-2,CASSLDSGGSNQPQHF
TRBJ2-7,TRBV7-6,CASSSWTGRSSYEQYF
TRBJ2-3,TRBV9,CASSEEGGQITDTQYF
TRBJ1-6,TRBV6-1,CASRVGQYNSPLHF
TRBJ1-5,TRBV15,CATSRGQGNSNQPQHF
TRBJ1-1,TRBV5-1,CASSPGQPNTEAFF
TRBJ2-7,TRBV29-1,CSSWAGDEQYF
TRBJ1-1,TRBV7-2,CASTPLRTLEAFF
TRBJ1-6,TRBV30,CAWTKGDGPYNSPLHF
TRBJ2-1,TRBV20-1,CNARGLAAYNEQFF
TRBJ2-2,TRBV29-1,CSVDGGGIGGELFF
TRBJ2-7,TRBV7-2,CASSLESGVPYEQYF
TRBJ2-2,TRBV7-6,CASSLVGYGAGELFF
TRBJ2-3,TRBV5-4,CASSPREADTQYF
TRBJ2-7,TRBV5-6,CASSLRVASYEQYF
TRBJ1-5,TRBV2,CASSFGQGRGNQPQHF
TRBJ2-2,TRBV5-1,CASSRDTGNTGELFF
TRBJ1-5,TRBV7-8,CASTLDILSQPQHF
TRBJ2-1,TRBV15,CATSRDPDSYNEQFF
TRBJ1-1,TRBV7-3,CASSPQTGSNTEAFF
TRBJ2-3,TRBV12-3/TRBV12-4,CASSFGEAEPSLDTQYF
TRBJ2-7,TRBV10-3,CAISVGAGATYEQYF
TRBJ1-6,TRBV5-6,CASSLVGASYNSPLHF
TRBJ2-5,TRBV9,CASSVAGTSGGNPQETQYF
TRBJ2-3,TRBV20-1,CSLSGQGVTDTQYF
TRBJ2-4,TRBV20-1,CSARYTGRGQNIQYF
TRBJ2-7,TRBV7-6,CASSSGTGGSHEQYF
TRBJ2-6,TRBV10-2,CASSESGGSGANVLTF
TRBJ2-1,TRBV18,CASSYNRRSSYNEQFF
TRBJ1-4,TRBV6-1,CASSIADRANEKLFF
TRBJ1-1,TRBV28,CASSLWGGKNTEAFF
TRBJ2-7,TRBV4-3,CASSQDGGTPSYELYF
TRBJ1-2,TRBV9,CASSVGQGSTYGYTF
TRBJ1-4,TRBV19,CASSTLRGRDEKLFF
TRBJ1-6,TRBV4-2,CASSQGPIGTGIDF
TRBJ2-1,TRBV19,CASRVGTGGYNEQFF
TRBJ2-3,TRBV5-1,CASSLSQYTDTQYF
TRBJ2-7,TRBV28,CASSFAGYEQYF
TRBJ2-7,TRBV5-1,CASSWTDRRQYF
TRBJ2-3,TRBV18,CASSPLAAGLTRTDTQYF
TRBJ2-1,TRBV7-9,CASSLRLAGGSNEQFF
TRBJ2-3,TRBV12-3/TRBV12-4,CASSLPARGFGTDTQYF
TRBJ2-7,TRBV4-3,CASSQDLGRIYEQYF
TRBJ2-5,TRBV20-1,CSASKGGEETQYF
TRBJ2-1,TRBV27,CASARDGARNEQFF
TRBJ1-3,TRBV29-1,CSGSRDRVSGNTIYF
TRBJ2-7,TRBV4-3,CASRMRLEAAYEQYF
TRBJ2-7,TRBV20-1,CSASQTGEQYF
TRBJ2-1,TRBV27,CASSPRTVGNEQFF
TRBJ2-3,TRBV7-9,CASSLIDRGDTDTQYF
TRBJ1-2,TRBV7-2,CASMLSPSNYGYTF
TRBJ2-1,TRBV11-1,CASSRQGLNSYNEQFF
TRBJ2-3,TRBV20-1,CSASPIAGGSTDTQYF
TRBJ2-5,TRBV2,CASRVGRAQETQYF
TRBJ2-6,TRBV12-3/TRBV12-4,CASRPPTGDGANVLTF
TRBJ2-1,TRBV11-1,CASSLALVQAPKYNEQFF
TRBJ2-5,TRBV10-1,CASKQVGTQETQYF
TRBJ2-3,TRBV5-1,CASSLLAGQSTDTQYF
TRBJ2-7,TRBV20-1,CSASNNYEQYF
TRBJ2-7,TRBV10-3,CAISVEGEQYF